This T cell receptor (beta chain) was sequenced for a study of T cells in narcolepsy. Study information: Donors had narcolepsy type 1 or type 2, or were healthy controls.

Clones were read by immunoSEQ multiplex PCR, and TCRdb kept only the in-frame ones, dropping some. The sample lists 28,000 or so clones, around four fifths occurring once. The CDR3 length is 14 residues. The V end was cut by 4 bases, the J end by 2 bases, with 9 bases between. Germline lookup yields CDR1 MNHNY and CDR2 SVGAGI (reference sequence). Study observations and caveats: No autoreactive T cell clone sequences appeared in some memory CD4+ repertoires. Autoreactive HCRT-specific and TRIB2-specific clonotypes were marked in same-patient CSF-versus-blood CD4+ comparisons. Blood of same and different patients, but not healthy controls, reportedly held recurring autoreactive clonotypes.

Remarks on this clone: Its target is unknown.

The sample comprised CD45RA- memory CD4+ T cells from PBMCs. The gene calls are TRBV6-6 and TRBJ1-3; D gene ambiguous. The TCR originated in a human donor with narcolepsy. In DNA, the CDR3 is TGTGCCAGCAGTTCCAAACAACCTGGAAACACCATATATTTT. Its translation is CASSSKQPGNTIYF.